Presented here are 5 T cell receptor beta chains from one specimen sequenced in a study of brain metastases from non-small cell lung cancer. Only in-frame clones appear in the TCRdb table, and some are missing; sequencing was by immunoSEQ multiplex PCR. Of 5,800 or so clones detected, around 80% appear once; the ten largest clones hold more than 6.5%. The sequenced sample was primary lung tumor tissue. Receptor source: a donor over 35 with non-small cell lung cancer.

The J gene is TRBJ1-6, the V gene TRBV3-1 (or the pseudogene TRBV3-2); D remains ambiguous. Trimming cost V 2 bases and J 7 bases, with 3 bases left between them. This CDR3 region has 12 residues. Per germline, CDR1 LGHDT and CDR2 YNNKEL (reference sequence). Here the CDR3 DNA reads TGTGCCAGCAGCCAAATGAATTCACCCCTCCACTTT. This sequence encodes CASSQMNSPLHF.

CDR3 nucleotides: TGTGCCAGCAGCCCAAACAGGGGGGGAAATCAGCCCCAGCATTTT. Residues: CASSPNRGGNQPQHF. J is TRBJ1-5 and V is TRBV28; 8 bases agree with TRBD1. CDR1 is MDHEN and CDR2 is SYDVKM in the germline V gene. Germline trimming cut 6 bases from V and 4 bases from J; bases unmatched to any gene: 8. The CDR3 covers 15 residues.

There are a few counts of this clone. This chain links TRBV4-2 with TRBJ2-5, with 7 bases identical to TRBD2. Germline V gene sequence: CDR1 LGHNA, CDR2 YNFKEQ. Trimming removed 1 base from V and 1 base from J; junction bases left unmatched: 3. The CDR3 contains 15 residues. The CDR3 coding sequence is TGTGCCAGCAGCCAAGGGGAGGGACCCCAAGAGACCCAGTACTTC. Its translation is CASSQGEGPQETQYF.

The V gene is TRBV6-1, the J gene TRBJ2-1; D gene uncertain. The CDR3 runs 15 residues. CDR1 is MNHNS and CDR2 is SASEGT in the germline V gene. Trimming stripped 2 bases from V and 0 bases from J, with 8 bases between. CDR3 sequence reads: CASSEIRSSYNEQFF. CDR3 nucleotides: TGTGCCAGCAGTGAAATTCGGAGCTCCTACAATGAGCAGTTCTTC.

The chain recombines TRBV12-3 or TRBV12-4 with TRBJ1-1; perhaps TRBD1 as D (5 bases). The V gene lost 0 bases and the J gene lost 3 bases, with 5 bases spanning the gap. The CDR3 length is 13 residues. CDR3 sequence: CASSLAGDTEAFF. The CDR3, as DNA: TGTGCCAGCAGTTTAGCGGGGGACACTGAAGCTTTCTTT.